This entry describes one TCR beta chain. This entry comes from a study of blood T cell repertoires in COVID-19. About the research overall: Italy, Spain and the United States were the sources of the convalescent and acute COVID-19 samples. PBMCs, B-cell-depleted T cells, or T cells provided the cDNA or gDNA that made up the material.

Sequenced by immunoSEQ multiplex PCR; TCRdb stores in-frame clones only, minus some. Of 53,000 or so clones detected, around 85% appear once; the ten largest clones hold about a sixth. The V and J ends lost 3 bases and 0 bases, in that order; junction bases with no gene match: 1. The CDR3 runs to 15 residues. Germline assignment: CDR1 LGHNA and CDR2 YSLEER. The V and J genes are TRBV4-3 and TRBJ2-2; TRBD2 matches at 7 bases. Sequencing input: peripheral blood. This receptor was identified in a man in his 70s with active COVID-19. The CDR3 DNA is TGCGCCAGCAGCCAGGCGGGAGCGAACACCGGGGAGCTGTTTTTT. As protein: CASSQAGANTGELFF.